Reported below is one T cell receptor (beta chain). Under the authors' procedure: Amplification of reference gene primers provided the estimated nucleated cell counts. Produced via immunoSEQ multiplex PCR; TCRdb's table is partial and in-frame only. That table supplies the V and J calls and clone size; D and trimming were determined from the DNA. This sample carries roughly 200,000 clones, approximately 85% of them seen once, and the ten largest clones take about an eighth. This sample is drawn from a study of blood T cell repertoires in COVID-19. Study overall: Acute-phase and convalescent COVID-19 samples originated in the United States, Italy and Spain. T cells, B-cell-depleted T cells, or PBMCs provided the cDNA or gDNA that served as material.

V shed 3 bases and J 5 bases; nucleotides not matched to a gene: 7. Germline assignment: CDR1 SGDLS and CDR2 YYNGEE. This CDR3 has 14 amino acids. V usage is TRBV9 and J usage is TRBJ1-2; 7 positions agree with TRBD1. This clonotype was obtained from a middle-aged man who had recovered from COVID-19. Sequencing was carried out using PBMCs or T cells enriched from blood (not recorded which). This CDR3 reads CASSARDSFYGYTF. The DNA for the CDR3 is TGTGCCAGCAGCGCCCGGGACAGCTTTTATGGCTACACCTTC.